These 27 T cell receptor beta chains came from one sample sequenced in a study of OX40 agonist ivuxolimab in advanced cancers. The repertoire was sequenced with immunoSEQ multiplex PCR; TCRdb's copy has only in-frame clones and lacks some. The data hold under 100,000 clones, with around 80% observed a single time. The sequences come from CD4+ or CD8+ T cells sorted from blood, collected in a trial of the OX40 agonist ivuxolimab. The receptors shown here come from an adult with an advanced solid tumor such as melanoma, head and neck, liver or kidney cancer.

The DNA for the CDR3 is TGTGCCAGCACCCCGGGACAGGCGGAGTGGATTTATGGCTACACCTTC. This translates into CASTPGQAEWIYGYTF. V is TRBV28 and J is TRBJ1-2; 8 bases are shared with TRBD1. Trimming took 7 bases from V and 5 from J; bases not matched to a gene: 15. Germline V gene sequence: CDR1 MDHEN, CDR2 SYDVKM. The CDR3 has 16 residues.

The rearrangement links TRBV7-7 to TRBJ2-2; D not resolved. From germline, CDR1 is SSHAT and CDR2 FNYEAQ (reference sequence). V lost 5 bases to trimming and J lost 8 bases, with 9 bases between them. The CDR3 runs to 12 residues. For the CDR3, the DNA is TGTGCCAGCAGCCCCATTGAGGGGGAGCTGTTTTTT. Translating it yields CASSPIEGELFF. Looking up the rest from reference TRBV7-7 and TRBJ2-2 gives the full variable domain: GAGVSQSPRYKVTKRGQDVTLRCDPISSHATLYWYQQALGQGPEFLTYFNYEAQPDKSGLPSDRFSAERPEGSISTLTIQRTEQRDSAMYRCASSPIEGELFFGEGSRLTVL.

The CDR3 is CASSRSGPLNTEAFF. In DNA, the CDR3 is TGTGCCAGCAGCCGATCGGGGCCCTTGAACACTGAAGCTTTCTTT. The rearrangement uses TRBV7-2 and TRBJ1-1, with a tentative D call TRBD1 (5 bases). V dropped 5 bases and J dropped 0 bases, with 13 bases sitting between them. There are 15 residues in the CDR3. CDR1 is SGHTA and CDR2 is FQGNSA in the germline V gene.

The chain couples TRBV27 to TRBJ2-1, with D tentatively TRBD1 (5 bases). Germline assignment: CDR1 MNHEY and CDR2 SMNVEV (reference sequence). V gave up 5 bases and J gave up 7 bases, with 12 bases separating them. There are 13 residues in the CDR3. CDR3: CASSTQGYNEQFF. DNA of the CDR3: TGTGCCAGCAGTACCCAGGGTTATAATGAGCAGTTCTTC.

The chain carries TRBV5-1 and TRBJ2-1; 9 bases map to TRBD2. V dropped 4 bases and J dropped 5; count of bases not matched to a gene: 10. This CDR3 has 16 amino acids. Germline V gene data show CDR1 as SGHRS and CDR2 as YFSETQ. In nucleotides, the CDR3 is TGCGCCAGCAGCCCCGCCGGGTCTAGCGGGAACAATGAGCAGTTCTTC. Protein sequence: CASSPAGSSGNNEQFF.

This chain connects TRBV5-1 to TRBJ2-5, with a possible D match to TRBD1 (6 bases). The J call is in doubt because the DNA end fits TRBJ2-7 better. Germline values: CDR1 SGHRS, CDR2 YFSETQ. This CDR3 is built from 14 residues. This CDR3 reads CASRDWTEAYEQYF. CDR3 DNA sequence: TGCGCCAGCAGAGATTGGACAGAAGCTTACGAGCAGTACTTC.

This chain links TRBV7-2 with TRBJ1-2, with 7 bases lining up with TRBD1. The CDR3 runs 12 residues. Germline CDR1 and CDR2: SGHTA and FQGNSA. V shed 5 bases, J shed 5 bases, and the junction held 2 bases outside the gene matches. The CDR3 loop is CASSQQGYGYTF. The CDR3 DNA follows: TGTGCCAGCAGCCAACAGGGGTATGGCTACACCTTC. The whole variable domain, remainder taken from reference TRBV7-2 and TRBJ1-2, is GAGVSQSPSNKVTEKGKDVELRCDPISGHTALYWYRQSLGQGLEFLIYFQGNSAPDKSGLPSDRFSAERTGGSVSTLTIQRTQQEDSAVYLCASSQQGYGYTFGSGTRLTVV.

The chain combines TRBV5-1 with TRBJ2-5; 10 bases match TRBD2. After removal of 0 bases from V and 5 bases from J, the junction contained 10 bases not matched to a gene. The CDR3 spans 17 residues. The germline CDR1 and CDR2 sequences are SGHRS and YFSETQ. This CDR3 reads CASSLVLAGAVGETQYF. The CDR3 DNA sequence: TGCGCCAGCAGCTTGGTTCTAGCGGGAGCGGTCGGGGAGACCCAGTACTTC.

The gene calls are TRBV23-1 and TRBJ1-5; D unclear. TRBV23-1 is labeled an ORF, and its function is uncertain. The V end was cut by 5 bases, the J end by 5 bases, with 16 bases between. This CDR3 region has 15 residues. CDR3 residues: CASSTSRSRDQPQHF. In DNA form, the CDR3 reads TGCGCCAGCAGTACGTCAAGGTCCCGGGATCAGCCCCAGCATTTT.

The table lists this clone with a few counts. The chain couples TRBV25-1 to TRBJ2-7, with D maybe TRBD1 (6 bases). Deletions cut 5 bases from V and 5 bases from J, with 16 bases between. The CDR3 has 14 residues. Germline CDR1 MGHDK, CDR2 SYGVNS. CDR3 loop: CASSPQGLSNEQYF. CDR3 sequence (DNA): TGTGCCAGCAGTCCACAGGGTCTTTCAAACGAGCAGTACTTC.

The J gene is TRBJ1-1, the V gene TRBV7-2; no clear D gene. In germline, CDR1 is SGHTA, CDR2 FQGNSA. The CDR3 totals 12 residues. V was clipped by 3 bases and J by 0 bases, with 2 bases between them. The CDR3 nucleotides read TGTGCCAGCAGCTTTTTGAACACTGAAGCTTTCTTT. Amino acid sequence: CASSFLNTEAFF.

V and J are TRBV6-6 and TRBJ2-7; a weak D match, TRBD2 (6 bases). V lost 0 bases and J 2 bases, leaving 8 bases between the germline ends. Per the germline V gene, CDR1 is MNHNY and CDR2 is SVGAGI (reference sequence). The CDR3 is 14 residues long. The CDR3 bases are TGTGCCAGCAGTTACTCGGGGGAGGCCTACGAGCAGTACTTC. This gives the protein CASSYSGEAYEQYF.

The chain carries TRBV25-1 and TRBJ2-5; the D gene is possibly TRBD2 (7 bases). Germline CDR1 MGHDK, CDR2 SYGVNS. V dropped 1 base and J dropped 5 bases, with 8 bases sitting between them. The CDR3 sequence is 13 residues long. CDR3 sequence: CASSEWGGETQYF. The CDR3 region has the DNA TGTGCCAGCAGTGAATGGGGGGGCGAGACCCAGTACTTC.

The genes are TRBV27 and TRBJ2-5; 11 nucleotides line up with TRBD2. Trimming removed 4 bases from V and 11 bases from J; junction bases left unmatched: 12. This CDR3 region has 15 residues. Germline CDR1 is MNHEY and CDR2 is SMNVEV (reference sequence). The CDR3 nucleotides read TGTGCCAGCAGTTATAGCGGGGGGGTGTCTTGGGAGCAGTACTTC. It specifies CASSYSGGVSWEQYF.

The chain recombines TRBV7-9 with TRBJ2-7; either TRBD1 or TRBD2 may supply D (5 bases each). V was cut by 6 bases and J by 6 bases, with 12 bases left in between. The germline V gene has CDR1 SEHNR and CDR2 FQNEAQ (reference sequence). This CDR3 spans 12 amino acids. The CDR3 nucleotides read TGTGCCAGCAGTCAGAGAGGGGCCGAGCAGTACTTC. This gives the protein CASSQRGAEQYF.

This clone occurred once. This sequence joins TRBV5-4 and TRBJ1-6, with a weak D call TRBD1 (5 bases). The germline V gene encodes CDR1 SGHNT and CDR2 YYREEE (reference sequence). The V end was cut by 1 base, the J end by 8 bases, with 10 bases between. CDR3 size: 14 residues. CDR3 bases: TGTGCCAGCAGCTTGCTCCGGGGGGATTCACCCCTCCACTTT. Its protein product is CASSLLRGDSPLHF.

This clone appeared once. V usage is TRBV6-1 and J usage is TRBJ2-7; 14 bases align to TRBD2. Germline CDR1 is MNHNS and CDR2 is SASEGT. Unmatched junction bases numbered 2, after V lost 4 bases and J lost 3 bases. The CDR3 spans 15 residues. The CDR3 DNA reads TGTGCCAGCAGTGTAGGGACTAGCGGGAGCTACGAGCAGTACTTC. Encoded protein: CASSVGTSGSYEQYF.

V and J are TRBV9 and TRBJ2-1, with 7 bases identical to TRBD1. The V gene end was trimmed by 4 bases and the J gene end by 7 bases; junction bases not matched to a gene: 23. The CDR3 loop spans 19 amino acids. Germline V gene lookup returns CDR1 SGDLS and CDR2 YYNGEE. The CDR3 protein is CASSTGFLTGINPLNEQFF. CDR3 nucleotide sequence: TGTGCCAGCAGCACAGGGTTCCTGACAGGGATTAATCCACTGAATGAGCAGTTCTTC. Full variable domain (outside the CDR3, taken from reference TRBV9 and TRBJ2-1): DSGVTQTPKHLITATGQRVTLRCSPRSGDLSVYWYQQSLDQGLQFLIQYYNGEERAKGNILERFSAQQFPDLHSELNLSSLELGDSALYFCASSTGFLTGINPLNEQFFGPGTRLTVL.

The chain joins TRBV5-4 to TRBJ2-2, with D tentatively TRBD2 (5 bases). Germline V lookup: CDR1 SGHNT, CDR2 YYREEE (reference sequence). Trimming cost V 0 bases and J 1 base, with 10 bases left between them. The CDR3 loop spans 16 amino acids. The CDR3 region has the DNA TGTGCCAGCAGCTTGGGAAGCAGCGGGAACACCGGGGAGCTGTTTTTT. This sequence encodes CASSLGSSGNTGELFF. Full variable domain (rest looked up from reference TRBV5-4 and TRBJ2-2): ETGVTQSPTHLIKTRGQQVTLRCSSQSGHNTVSWYQQALGQGPQFIFQYYREEENGRGNFPPRFSGLQFPNYSSELNVNALELDDSALYLCASSLGSSGNTGELFFGEGSRLTVL.

The V and J genes are TRBV30 and TRBJ1-3; D is undetermined. Germline-derived CDR1 and CDR2 are GTSNPN and SVGIG (reference sequence). This CDR3 is built from 15 residues. Trimming took 0 bases from V and 0 from J, leaving 9 bases between them. In DNA, the CDR3 is TGTGCCTGGAGTGTTAGGCAGACCTCTGGAAACACCATATATTTT. This translates into CAWSVRQTSGNTIYF.

This chain's CDR3 is CASRAGGTGEVEQYF. DNA for the CDR3: TGTGCCAGCAGAGCGGGGGGAACAGGGGAGGTCGAGCAGTACTTC. The chain has TRBV6-6 and TRBJ2-7; 9 positions match TRBD2. Looked up from germline, CDR1 is MNHNY and CDR2 is SVGAGI (reference sequence). V shed 6 bases, J shed 6 bases, and the junction held 12 bases outside the gene matches. The CDR3 has 15 amino acids.

This chain connects TRBV7-3 to TRBJ1-2, with TRBD1 as a possible D gene (5 bases). V was pared by 5 bases and J by 0 bases, with 19 bases between. Germline V gene data show CDR1 as SGHTA and CDR2 as FQGTGA. The CDR3 has 17 amino acids. The CDR3 bases are TGTGCCAGCAGCCCCCGTCCGGGCGGGACTACTAACTATGGCTACACCTTC. Its protein product is CASSPRPGGTTNYGYTF.

The chain's CDR3 is CSVPGWDNEQFF. Here the CDR3 DNA reads TGCAGCGTGCCCGGGTGGGACAATGAGCAGTTCTTC. The gene calls are TRBV29-1 and TRBJ2-1; D gene uncertain. From germline, CDR1 is SQVTM and CDR2 ANQGSEA. CDR3 length: 12 residues. The ends were cut back, 6 bases at V and 5 bases at J, with 11 bases in the middle.

The chain recombines TRBV28 with TRBJ2-7; D uncertain. The germline CDR1 and CDR2 sequences are MDHEN and SYDVKM. The CDR3 sequence is 14 residues long. V was pared by 2 bases and J by 5 bases, with 13 bases between. For the CDR3, the DNA is TGTGCCAGCAGTTTAAGTTCACAGTCGAACGAGCAGTACTTC. It translates to CASSLSSQSNEQYF.

This chain joins TRBV6-5 and TRBJ1-2; 7 bases match TRBD1. The germline CDR1 and CDR2 sequences are MNHEY and SVGAGI. The V gene end was trimmed by 2 bases and the J gene end by 11 bases; junction bases not matched to a gene: 5. The CDR3 has 12 amino acids. CDR3 DNA: TGTGCCAGCAGTTACGGGGCAGGGGGGTACACCTTC. Encoded protein: CASSYGAGGYTF.

The V and J genes are TRBV2 and TRBJ2-3, with 8 bases identical to TRBD2. CDR1 is SNHLY and CDR2 is FYNNEI in the germline V gene. The CDR3 is 14 amino acids. Germline trimming cut 7 bases from V and 6 bases from J; bases unmatched to any gene: 9. The CDR3 nucleotides are TGTGCCAGCACAGCTAGCGGGCATTACGATACGCAGTATTTT. Its translation: CASTASGHYDTQYF.

This clone was seen a single time. A junction end diverges from the germline sequence, so it may reflect a read error. The chain is built from TRBV7-2 and TRBJ2-7; 11 bases match TRBD2. CDR1 is SGHTA and CDR2 is FQGNSA in the germline V gene. The CDR3 runs 15 residues. Here the CDR3 reads CASSQLAGGSYEQYF. The CDR3 region has the DNA TGCGCCAGCAGCCAGTTAGCGGGGGGGTCCTACGAGCAGTACTTC.